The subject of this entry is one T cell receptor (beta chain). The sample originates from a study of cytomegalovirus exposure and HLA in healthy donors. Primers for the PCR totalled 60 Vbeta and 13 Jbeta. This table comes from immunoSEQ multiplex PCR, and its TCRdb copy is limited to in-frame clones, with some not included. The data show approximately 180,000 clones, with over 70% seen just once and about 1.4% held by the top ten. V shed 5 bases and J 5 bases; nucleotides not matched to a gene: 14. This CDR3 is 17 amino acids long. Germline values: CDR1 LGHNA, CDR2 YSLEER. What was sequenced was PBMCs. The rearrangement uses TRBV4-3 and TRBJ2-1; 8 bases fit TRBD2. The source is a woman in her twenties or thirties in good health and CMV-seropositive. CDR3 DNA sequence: TGCGCCAGCAGCGAGCTCCCCGGGGGACTAGGGGACAATGAGCAGTTCTTC. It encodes CASSELPGGLGDNEQFF.